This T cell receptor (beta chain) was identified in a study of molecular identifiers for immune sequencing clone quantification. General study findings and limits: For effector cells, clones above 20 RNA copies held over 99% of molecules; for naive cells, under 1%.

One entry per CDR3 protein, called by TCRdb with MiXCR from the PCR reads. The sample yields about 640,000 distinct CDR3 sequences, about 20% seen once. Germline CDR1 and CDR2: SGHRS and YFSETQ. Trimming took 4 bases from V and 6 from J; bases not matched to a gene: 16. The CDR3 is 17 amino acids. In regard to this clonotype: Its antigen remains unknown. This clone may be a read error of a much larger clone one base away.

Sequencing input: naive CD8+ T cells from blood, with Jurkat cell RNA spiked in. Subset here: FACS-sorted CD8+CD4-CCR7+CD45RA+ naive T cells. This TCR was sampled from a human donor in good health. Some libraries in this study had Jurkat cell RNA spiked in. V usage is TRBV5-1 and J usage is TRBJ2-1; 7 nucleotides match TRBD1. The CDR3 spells CASSPLPTGKVGNEQFF. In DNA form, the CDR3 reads TGCGCCAGCAGCCCGTTACCGACAGGGAAGGTGGGCAATGAGCAGTTCTTC.